Below, 30 T cell receptor beta chains from the same sample are listed, as sequenced in a study of T cells in Graves' hyperthyroidism and ophthalmopathy. The source material, RNA transcripts, was used to amplify TCR beta CDR3 regions. First-round RT-PCR targeting the TCR CDR3 was performed with the HTBI primer set. One entry per CDR3 protein results from TCRdb running MiXCR on the multiplex PCR reads. The data hold 350,000 or so distinct CDR3 sequences, with around a sixth observed a single time. The sample was blood. All receptors derive from a woman aged 35 to 49 with Graves' ophthalmopathy.

This clonotype was detected many times. The V gene is TRBV2, the J gene TRBJ2-5; D might be TRBD2 (5 bases). V was trimmed by 7 bases and J by 1 base, leaving 10 bases between them. The CDR3 has 13 amino acids. CDR1 is SNHLY, CDR2 FYNNEI, per germline. In nucleotides, the CDR3 is TGTGCCAGCAAGGCGGGCCTCCAAGAGACCCAGTACTTC. Its translation: CASKAGLQETQYF.

This clonotype was seen ten or more times. This chain uses TRBV30 with TRBJ2-7; TRBD2 is a possible D gene (6 bases). CDR1 GTSNPN and CDR2 SVGIG come from the germline V gene (reference sequence). The CDR3 runs to 13 residues. V was shortened by 4 bases and J by 7 bases, with 17 bases between the two germline ends. The CDR3 coding sequence is TGTGCCTGGACCACCGGGCTAGCGAGGGAGCAGTACTTC. Its protein product is CAWTTGLAREQYF.

This clonotype appeared many times. The chain has TRBV15 and TRBJ1-5; 8 positions agree with TRBD1. Germline CDR1 and CDR2: LNHNV and YYDKDF (reference sequence). Trimming cost V 0 bases and J 5 bases; bases outside gene matches: 12. The CDR3 contains 18 residues. For the CDR3, the DNA is TGTGCCACCAGCAGAGATTCCGGCCCAGGGGGCGCGTATCAGCCCCAGCATTTT. It yields the protein CATSRDSGPGGAYQPQHF.

This clonotype was seen more than once but under ten times. The rearrangement joins TRBV25-1 to TRBJ1-6; D remains unclear. Germline values: CDR1 MGHDK, CDR2 SYGVNS. Trimming stripped 1 base from V and 7 bases from J, with 17 bases between. This CDR3 has 17 amino acids. The CDR3 coding sequence is TGTGCCAGCAGTGAATCTTGGTTCGGACGAAGGAATTCACCCCTCCACTTT. It specifies CASSESWFGRRNSPLHF.

This clonotype was recorded at least ten times. The V and J genes are TRBV11-2 and TRBJ2-4; D gene uncertain. The germline V gene encodes CDR1 SGHAT and CDR2 FQNNGV. This CDR3 spans 15 amino acids. Trimming shortened V by 2 bases and J by 6 bases, and 14 bases separated the two germline ends. DNA for the CDR3: TGTGCCAGCAGCTTACTAGGGCGAGGTCCAAACATTCAGTACTTC. Translated: CASSLLGRGPNIQYF.

This CDR3 reads CASSYLLTGANPGELFF. DNA for the CDR3: TGTGCCAGCAGTTACCTTCTGACGGGAGCTAATCCCGGGGAGCTGTTTTTT. The chain has TRBV6-2 or TRBV6-3 and TRBJ2-2; perhaps TRBD2 as D (6 bases). Germline CDR1 and CDR2: MNHEY and SVGEGT. V was trimmed by 2 bases and J by 6 bases, leaving 19 bases between them. The CDR3 is made up of 17 amino acids.

This chain links TRBV28 with TRBJ2-7, with TRBD1 matching 7 bases. Germline V gene data show CDR1 as MDHEN and CDR2 as SYDVKM. The ends lost 6 bases at V and 5 bases at J; junction bases unmatched: 7. CDR3 length: 13 amino acids. The DNA of the CDR3 is TGTGCCAGCAGAAGAACAGGGGTAAACGAGCAGTACTTC. Its protein product is CASRRTGVNEQYF. The variable domain in full, completed from reference TRBV28 and TRBJ2-7, reads DVKVTQSSRYLVKRTGEKVFLECVQDMDHENMFWYRQDPGLGLRLIYFSYDVKMKEKGDIPEGYSVSREKKERFSLILESASTNQTSMYLCASRRTGVNEQYFGPGTRLTVT.

This clonotype appeared many times. The V gene is TRBV27, the J gene TRBJ2-5, with 9 bases that match TRBD1. Trimming at V came to 5 bases and at J to 5 bases, leaving 6 bases not matched to a gene. The CDR3 covers 14 residues. Looked up from germline, CDR1 is MNHEY and CDR2 is SMNVEV (reference sequence). The DNA for the CDR3 is TGTGCCAGCAGTCCGGGACAGGGTTGGGAGACCCAGTACTTC. It translates to CASSPGQGWETQYF.

The V and J genes are TRBV12-3 or TRBV12-4 and TRBJ2-5; TRBD2 agrees at 13 bases. This CDR3 has 15 residues. The V gene end was trimmed by 1 base and the J gene end by 10 bases; junction bases not matched to a gene: 6. CDR3 protein: CASSLGTSGGGDQYF. The CDR3 DNA is TGTGCCAGCAGTTTAGGGACTAGCGGGGGAGGAGACCAGTACTTC.

The table lists this clonotype with many counts. V gene TRBV24-1 combines with J gene TRBJ1-5; TRBD1 matches at 7 bases. V gave up 3 bases and J gave up 7 bases; unmatched junction bases: 8. The CDR3 is made up of 15 amino acids. From germline, CDR1 is KGHDR and CDR2 SFDVKD. This chain's CDR3 is CATSDPTGAGQPQHF. The CDR3 DNA is TGTGCCACCAGTGATCCAACAGGGGCTGGACAGCCCCAGCATTTT.

This clonotype was seen at least ten times. The genes are TRBV24-1 and TRBJ2-7; no firm D call. Between the trimmed V and J ends, which lost 2 bases and 3 bases, there was a span of 13 bases. CDR3 length: 15 residues. Germline V gene sequence: CDR1 KGHDR, CDR2 SFDVKD. The CDR3 sequence is CATSDSWGGGYEQYF. CDR3 nucleotides: TGTGCCACCAGTGATTCTTGGGGTGGCGGCTACGAGCAGTACTTC.

The table lists this clonotype with many counts. This sequence joins TRBV10-3 and TRBJ2-7; D is unresolved. The CDR3 loop spans 14 amino acids. Trimming stripped 1 base from V and 5 bases from J, with 12 bases between. Germline CDR1 and CDR2: ENHRY and SYGVKD. CDR3 bases: TGTGCCATCAGTGAGTTGTGGGTCCGGAACGAGCAGTACTTC. Protein: CAISELWVRNEQYF.

This clonotype was detected many times. The chain has TRBV4-1 and TRBJ1-1; unclear D gene. Germline CDR1 reads MGHRA; CDR2 reads YSYEKL. The CDR3 is 15 residues long. Between the trimmed V and J ends, which lost 5 bases and 1 base, there was a span of 14 bases. CDR3 residues: CASSLEEAGNTEAFF. The CDR3 DNA follows: TGCGCCAGCAGCTTGGAGGAGGCGGGGAACACTGAAGCTTTCTTT.

This clonotype was found many times. The chain couples TRBV29-1 to TRBJ1-5; D not certain. V was shortened by 8 bases and J by 0 bases, with 17 bases between the two germline ends. The CDR3 runs to 15 residues. The germline V gene encodes CDR1 SQVTM and CDR2 ANQGSEA. The CDR3 nucleotides read TGCAGCAGACGCCAGCTCCAGCATAGCAATCAGCCCCAGCATTTT. Amino acids: CSRRQLQHSNQPQHF.

This clonotype was picked up many times. V is TRBV20-1 and J is TRBJ2-7; a weak D match, TRBD1 (5 bases). This CDR3 is 15 amino acids long. The V end was cut by 2 bases, the J end by 5 bases, with 19 bases between. Germline V gene lookup returns CDR1 DFQATT and CDR2 SNEGSKA (reference sequence). The CDR3 DNA sequence: TGCAGTGCTAGACGACCATCGGGCAGGGCCCACGAGCAGTACTTC. It codes for CSARRPSGRAHEQYF.

This clonotype was recorded many times. The germline gene is not matched at one end of the junction; a read error may be the cause. The chain recombines TRBV2 with TRBJ1-2, with 7 bases that match TRBD1. The germline gives CDR1 SNHLY, CDR2 FYNNEI. The CDR3 runs to 14 residues. Here the CDR3 reads CASREGTENYGYTF. In DNA, the CDR3 is TGTGCCAGCAGGGAAGGGACAGAAAACTATGGCTACACCTTC. The entire variable domain, with the rest obtained from reference TRBV2 and TRBJ1-2, is as follows: EPEVTQTPSHQVTQMGQEVILRCVPISNHLYFYWYRQILGQKVEFLVSFYNNEISEKSEIFDDQFSVERPDGSNFTLKIRSTKLEDSAMYFCASREGTENYGYTFGSGTRLTVV.

V is TRBV29-1 and J is TRBJ2-5, with 9 bases lining up with TRBD2. V shed 0 bases, J shed 6 bases, and the junction held 11 bases outside the gene matches. This CDR3 spans 16 amino acids. Germline V lookup: CDR1 SQVTM, CDR2 ANQGSEA. CDR3 in amino acids: CSVEDRNSGSYKTQYF. CDR3 DNA sequence: TGCAGCGTTGAAGATCGAAATAGCGGGAGTTATAAGACCCAGTACTTC.

This clonotype was counted many times. The chain is built from TRBV10-3 and TRBJ2-5; no firm D call. V was pared by 2 bases and J by 5 bases, with 3 bases between. The CDR3 has 11 amino acids. CDR1 and CDR2 (germline): ENHRY, SYGVKD. This chain's CDR3 is CAISEGETQYF. The DNA for the CDR3 is TGTGCCATCAGTGAGGGGGAGACCCAGTACTTC.

This clonotype was seen at least ten times. The rearrangement links TRBV11-2 to TRBJ2-7; D not resolved. Trimming stripped 2 bases from V and 4 bases from J, with 9 bases between. Germline V gene lookup returns CDR1 SGHAT and CDR2 FQNNGV. The CDR3 length is 13 residues. CDR3 DNA: TGTGCCAGCAGCTTATCCCAGAGATACGAGCAGTACTTC. Translation gives CASSLSQRYEQYF.

This clonotype was recorded many times. This sequence joins TRBV6-1 and TRBJ2-5, with 8 nucleotides matching TRBD2. The CDR3 loop spans 16 amino acids. Germline CDR1 reads MNHNS; CDR2 reads SASEGT. V dropped 7 bases and J dropped 5; count of bases not matched to a gene: 15. CDR3 in amino acids: CASTKTGTSVMETQYF. DNA of the CDR3: TGTGCCAGCACCAAAACCGGGACTAGTGTTATGGAGACCCAGTACTTC.

This clonotype was observed at least ten times. The V and J genes are TRBV12-3 or TRBV12-4 and TRBJ2-5; D is uncertain. The CDR3 contains 12 residues. V shed 4 bases and J shed 5 bases, with 8 bases lying between them. The CDR3: CASSSRTETQYF. The DNA of the CDR3 is TGTGCCAGCAGTTCCAGAACCGAGACCCAGTACTTC.

The table lists this clonotype with many counts. CDR3 protein: CSAFRRTGNTIYF. CDR3 in DNA: TGCAGTGCTTTTCGGAGGACTGGAAACACCATATATTTT. The chain couples TRBV20-1 to TRBJ1-3, with D unresolved. Germline V gives CDR1 DFQATT, CDR2 SNEGSKA (reference sequence). The V gene lost 5 bases and the J gene lost 2 bases, with 10 bases spanning the gap. The CDR3 contains 13 residues.

This clonotype occurred many times. The chain joins TRBV15 to TRBJ2-7; D uncertain. Germline V gene data show CDR1 as LNHNV and CDR2 as YYDKDF (reference sequence). V lost 0 bases, J lost 3 bases, and 9 bases lay in between. This CDR3 has 14 residues. The DNA of the CDR3 is TGTGCCACCAGCAGAGATCCCGAGAACTACGAGCAGTACTTC. Translation: CATSRDPENYEQYF.

This clonotype was recorded many times. For the CDR3, the DNA is TGTGCCAGCAGCCAAGCCAGGACAGTCAACTTGGAGCAGTACTTC. Amino acids: CASSQARTVNLEQYF. V and J are TRBV3-1 and TRBJ2-7; TRBD1 is a possible D gene (6 bases). The CDR3 is 15 residues long. Germline assignment: CDR1 LGHDT and CDR2 YNNKEL (reference sequence). Trimming shortened V by 1 base and J by 7 bases, and 17 bases separated the two germline ends.

Here the CDR3 DNA reads TGTGCCATCAGTAGGAGGACAGGGTTTGGGGAGACCCAGTACTTC. As protein: CAISRRTGFGETQYF. V usage is TRBV10-3 and J usage is TRBJ2-5, with TRBD1 matching over 8 bases. Trimming cost V 5 bases and J 5 bases; bases outside gene matches: 10. The CDR3 is 15 amino acids. Germline values: CDR1 ENHRY, CDR2 SYGVKD.

This clonotype has ten or more counts. The chain couples TRBV27 to TRBJ2-2, with D perhaps matching TRBD2 (6 bases). The CDR3 has 17 residues. V lost 2 bases and J 2 bases, leaving 15 bases between the germline ends. Germline loops: CDR1 MNHEY, CDR2 SMNVEV (reference sequence). For the CDR3, the DNA is TGTGCCAGCAGTTTAATATCCCCGGGAGAAAACACCGGGGAGCTGTTTTTT. Translated, it gives CASSLISPGENTGELFF.

The rearrangement links TRBV6-1 to TRBJ1-1; maybe TRBD1 (6 bases). V gave up 6 bases and J gave up 3 bases, with 11 bases separating them. This CDR3 spans 13 amino acids. CDR1 is MNHNS and CDR2 is SASEGT in the germline V gene. The CDR3 reads CASRRGADTEAFF. As DNA, the CDR3 is TGTGCCAGCAGAAGGGGGGCGGACACTGAAGCTTTCTTT.

The chain couples TRBV6-2 or TRBV6-3 to TRBJ2-7, with TRBD2 matching over 14 bases. CDR1 MNHEY and CDR2 SVGEGT come from the germline V gene. With 10 bases clipped from V and 5 bases from J, the junction kept 7 bases outside the gene matches. This CDR3 region has 14 residues. CDR3 loop: CATWGLAGVHEQYF. Here the CDR3 DNA reads TGTGCCACATGGGGACTAGCGGGAGTTCACGAGCAGTACTTC.

This clonotype was detected only once. J is TRBJ1-2 and V is TRBV12-3 or TRBV12-4, with 7 bases matching TRBD1. The V and J ends lost 6 bases and 4 bases, in that order; junction bases with no gene match: 5. CDR3 size: 13 residues. CDR3 residues: CASRRDRVYGYTF. The CDR3 coding sequence is TGTGCCAGCAGAAGAGACAGGGTCTATGGCTACACCTTC.

This chain links TRBV28 with TRBJ2-7; 9 bases align to TRBD2. After removal of 5 bases from V and 2 bases from J, the junction contained 10 bases not matched to a gene. The CDR3 length is 16 residues. Per germline, CDR1 MDHEN and CDR2 SYDVKM. For the CDR3, the DNA is TGTGCCAGCAGTGCTACCTCGGCTAGCGGGGCCTACGAGCAGTACTTC. Translated: CASSATSASGAYEQYF.